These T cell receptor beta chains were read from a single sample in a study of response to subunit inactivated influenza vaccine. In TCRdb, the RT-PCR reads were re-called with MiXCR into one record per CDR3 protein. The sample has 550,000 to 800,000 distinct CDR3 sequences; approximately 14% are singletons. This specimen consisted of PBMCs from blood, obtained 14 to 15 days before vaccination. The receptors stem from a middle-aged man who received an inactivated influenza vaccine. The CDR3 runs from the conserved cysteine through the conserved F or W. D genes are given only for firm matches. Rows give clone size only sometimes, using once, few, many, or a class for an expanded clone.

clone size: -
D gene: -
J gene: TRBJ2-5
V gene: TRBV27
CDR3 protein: CASSRNRGGLKETQYF
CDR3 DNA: TGTGCCAGCAGTAGAAACAGGGGAGGCCTCAAAGAGACCCAGTACTTC

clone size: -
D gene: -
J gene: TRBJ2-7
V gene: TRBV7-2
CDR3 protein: CASSLAATPTATEQYF
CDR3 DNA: TGTGCCAGCAGCTTAGCCGCGACTCCTACTGCGACCGAGCAGTACTTC

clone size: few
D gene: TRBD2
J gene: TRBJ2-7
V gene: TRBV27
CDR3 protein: CASSLLLAGFDEQYF
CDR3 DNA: TGTGCCAGCAGTTTATTACTAGCGGGGTTCGACGAGCAGTACTTC

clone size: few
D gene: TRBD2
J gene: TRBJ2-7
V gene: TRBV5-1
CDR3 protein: CASSLVPPGLAGATPRYEQYF
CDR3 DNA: TGCGCCAGCAGCTTGGTTCCCCCGGGACTAGCGGGGGCCACCCCTAGGTACGAGCAGTACTTC

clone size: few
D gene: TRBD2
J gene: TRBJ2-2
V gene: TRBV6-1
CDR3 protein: CASGVLAGGLTGELFF
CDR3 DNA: TGTGCCAGCGGGGTTCTTGCGGGGGGGCTGACCGGGGAGCTGTTTTTT

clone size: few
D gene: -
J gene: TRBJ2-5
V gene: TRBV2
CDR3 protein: CASSSHSSAQETQYF
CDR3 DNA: TGTGCCAGCAGTTCCCACAGTTCGGCACAAGAGACCCAGTACTTC

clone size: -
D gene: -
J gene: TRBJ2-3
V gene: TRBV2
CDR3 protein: CASSHQGTPTDTQYF
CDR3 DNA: TGTGCCAGCAGTCACCAGGGGACCCCAACAGATACGCAGTATTTT

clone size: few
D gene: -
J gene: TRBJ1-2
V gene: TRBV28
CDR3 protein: CASSLGSRAANYGYTF
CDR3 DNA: TGTGCCAGCAGTTTAGGGAGTCGGGCTGCTAACTATGGCTACACCTTC

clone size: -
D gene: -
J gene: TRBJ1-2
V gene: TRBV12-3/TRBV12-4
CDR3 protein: CASSLRGRYYGYTF
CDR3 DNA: TGTGCCAGCAGTTTAAGGGGCAGGTACTATGGCTACACCTTC

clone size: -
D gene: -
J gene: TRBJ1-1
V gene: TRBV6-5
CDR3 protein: CASSYSTAVTSEAFF
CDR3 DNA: TGTGCCAGCAGTTACTCGACAGCCGTTACCTCTGAAGCTTTCTTT

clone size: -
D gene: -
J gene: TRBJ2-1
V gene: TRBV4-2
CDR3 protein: CAMSPRISVEQFF
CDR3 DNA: TGTGCCATGAGCCCGAGGATTAGCGTCGAGCAGTTCTTC

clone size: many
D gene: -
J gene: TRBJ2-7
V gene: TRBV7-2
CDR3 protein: CASSLEGGYEQYF
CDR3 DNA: TGCGCCAGCAGCTTGGAGGGGGGCTACGAGCAGTACTTC

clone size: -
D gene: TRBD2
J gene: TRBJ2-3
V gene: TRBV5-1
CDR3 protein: CASSLGFSGNADTQYF
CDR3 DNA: TGCGCCAGCAGCTTGGGATTTAGCGGGAATGCAGATACGCAGTATTTT

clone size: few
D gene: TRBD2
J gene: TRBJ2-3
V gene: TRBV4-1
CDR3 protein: CASSQDHQRRLASDTQYF
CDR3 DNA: TGCGCCAGCAGCCAAGACCACCAACGCCGACTAGCTTCAGATACGCAGTATTTT

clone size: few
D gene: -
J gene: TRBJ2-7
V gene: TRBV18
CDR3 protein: CASSPGLEGEQYF
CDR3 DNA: TGTGCCAGCTCACCTGGTCTTGAAGGGGAGCAGTACTTC

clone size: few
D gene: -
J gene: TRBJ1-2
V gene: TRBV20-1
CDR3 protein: CSAQLRGDSF
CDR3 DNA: TGCAGTGCTCAGCTAAGGGGCGATTCCTTC

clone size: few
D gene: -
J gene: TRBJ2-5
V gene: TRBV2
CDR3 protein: CASSGAWETQYF
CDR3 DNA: TGTGCCAGCAGTGGGGCCTGGGAGACCCAGTACTTC

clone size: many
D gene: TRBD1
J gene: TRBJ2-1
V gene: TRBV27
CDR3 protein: CASSPGTGPYNEQFF
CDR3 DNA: TGTGCCAGCAGTCCCGGGACAGGGCCCTACAATGAGCAGTTCTTC

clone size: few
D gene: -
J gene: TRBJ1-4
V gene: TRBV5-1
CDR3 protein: CASSFGGGTNEKLFF
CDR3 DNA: TGCGCCAGCAGCTTCGGGGGGGGAACTAATGAAAAACTGTTTTTT

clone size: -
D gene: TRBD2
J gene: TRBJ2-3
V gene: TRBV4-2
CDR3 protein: CASSQNLRTSGYTDTQYF
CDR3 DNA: TGTGCCAGCAGCCAAAATCTTCGGACTAGCGGGTACACAGATACGCAGTATTTT

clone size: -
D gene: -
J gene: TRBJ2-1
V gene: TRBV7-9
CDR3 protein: CASSRSFAYDNEQFF
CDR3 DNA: TGTGCCAGCAGCCGGTCATTCGCCTACGACAATGAGCAGTTCTTC

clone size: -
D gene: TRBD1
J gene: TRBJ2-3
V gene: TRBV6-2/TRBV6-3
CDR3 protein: CASSTGGATDTQYF
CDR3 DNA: TGTGCCAGCAGCACAGGGGGCGCGACAGATACGCAGTATTTT

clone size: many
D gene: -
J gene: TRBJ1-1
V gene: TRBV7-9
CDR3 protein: CASSLSGQGRAEAFF
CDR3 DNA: TGTGCCAGCAGCTTAAGTGGGCAGGGCAGGGCTGAAGCTTTCTTT